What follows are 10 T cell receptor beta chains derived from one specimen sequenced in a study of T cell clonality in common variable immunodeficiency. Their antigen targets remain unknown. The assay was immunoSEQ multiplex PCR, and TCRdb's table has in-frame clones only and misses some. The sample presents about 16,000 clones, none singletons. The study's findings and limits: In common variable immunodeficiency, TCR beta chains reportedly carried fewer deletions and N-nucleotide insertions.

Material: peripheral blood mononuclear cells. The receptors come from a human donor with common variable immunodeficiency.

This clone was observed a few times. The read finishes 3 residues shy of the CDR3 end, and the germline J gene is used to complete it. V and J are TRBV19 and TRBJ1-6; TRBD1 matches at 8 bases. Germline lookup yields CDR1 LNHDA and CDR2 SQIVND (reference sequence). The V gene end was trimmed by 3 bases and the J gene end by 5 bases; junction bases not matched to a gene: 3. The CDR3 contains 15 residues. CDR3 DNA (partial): TGTGCCAGTAGTATTGGGGACAGGAATAATTCACCC. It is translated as CASSIGDRNNSP. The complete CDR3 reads CASSIGDRNNSPLHF.

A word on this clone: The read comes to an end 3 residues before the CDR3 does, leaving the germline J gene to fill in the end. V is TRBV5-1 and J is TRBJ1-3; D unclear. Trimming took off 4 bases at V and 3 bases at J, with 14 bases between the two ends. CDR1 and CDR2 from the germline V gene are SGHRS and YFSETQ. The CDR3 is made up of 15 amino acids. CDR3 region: CASSHTHGGGNTIYF. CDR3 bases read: TGCGCCAGCAGCCATACACACGGCGGTGGAAACACC. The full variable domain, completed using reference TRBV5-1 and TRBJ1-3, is KAGVTQTPRYLIKTRGQQVTLSCSPISGHRSVSWYQQTPGQGLQFLFEYFSETQRNKGNFPGRFSGRQFSNSRSEMNVSTLELGDSALYLCASSHTHGGGNTIYFGEGSWLTVV.

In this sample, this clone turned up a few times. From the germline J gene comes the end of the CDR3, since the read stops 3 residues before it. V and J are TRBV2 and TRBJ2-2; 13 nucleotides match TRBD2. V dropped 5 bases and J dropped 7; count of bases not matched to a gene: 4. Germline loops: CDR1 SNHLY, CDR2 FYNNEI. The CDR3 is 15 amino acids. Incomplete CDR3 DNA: TGTGCCAGCAGTCGACTAGCGGGAGGAGGCGGGGAG. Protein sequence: CASSRLAGGGGE. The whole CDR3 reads CASSRLAGGGGELFF.

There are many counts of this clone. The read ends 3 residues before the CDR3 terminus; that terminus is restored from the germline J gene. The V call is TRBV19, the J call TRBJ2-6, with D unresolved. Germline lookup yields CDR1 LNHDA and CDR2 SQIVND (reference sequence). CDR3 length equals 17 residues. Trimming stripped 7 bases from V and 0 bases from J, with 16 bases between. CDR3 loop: CASKGPSRHSGANVLTF. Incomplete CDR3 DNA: TGTGCCAGTAAGGGTCCCTCGCGACACTCTGGGGCCAACGTC.

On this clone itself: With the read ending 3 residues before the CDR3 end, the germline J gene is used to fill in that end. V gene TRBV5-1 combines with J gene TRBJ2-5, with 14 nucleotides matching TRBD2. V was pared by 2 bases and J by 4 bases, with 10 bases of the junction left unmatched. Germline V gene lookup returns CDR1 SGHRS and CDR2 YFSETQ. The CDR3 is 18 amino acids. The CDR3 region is CASSLPGLAGAGRETQYF. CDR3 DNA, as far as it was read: TGCGCCAGCAGCTTACCGGGACTAGCGGGGGCCGGGAGAGAGACC.

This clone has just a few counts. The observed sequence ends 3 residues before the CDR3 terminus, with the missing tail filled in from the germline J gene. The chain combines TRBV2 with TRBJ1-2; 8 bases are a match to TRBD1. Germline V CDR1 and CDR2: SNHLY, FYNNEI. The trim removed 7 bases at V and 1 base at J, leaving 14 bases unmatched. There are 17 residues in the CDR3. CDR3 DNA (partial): TGTGCCAGCAATAGTCCGGGACAGGCCTCCCTTAACTATGGC. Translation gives CASNSPGQASLNYG. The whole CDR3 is CASNSPGQASLNYGYTF.

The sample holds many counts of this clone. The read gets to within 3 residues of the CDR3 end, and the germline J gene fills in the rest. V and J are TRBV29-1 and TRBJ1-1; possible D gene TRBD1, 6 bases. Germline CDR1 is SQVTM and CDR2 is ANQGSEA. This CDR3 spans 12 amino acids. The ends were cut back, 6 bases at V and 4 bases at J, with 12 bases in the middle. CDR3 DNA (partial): TGCAGCGTAGGGACACTGACCACTGAA. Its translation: CSVGTLTTE. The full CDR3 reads CSVGTLTTEAFF.

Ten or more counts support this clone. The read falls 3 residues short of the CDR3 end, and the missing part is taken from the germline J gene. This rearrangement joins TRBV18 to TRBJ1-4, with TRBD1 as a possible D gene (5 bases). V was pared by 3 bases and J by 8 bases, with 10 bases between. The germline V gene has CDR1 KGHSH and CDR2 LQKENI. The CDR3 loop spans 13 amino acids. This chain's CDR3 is CASSPPGGEKLFF. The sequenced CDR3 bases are TGTGCCAGCTCACCCCCGGGGGGGGAAAAA.

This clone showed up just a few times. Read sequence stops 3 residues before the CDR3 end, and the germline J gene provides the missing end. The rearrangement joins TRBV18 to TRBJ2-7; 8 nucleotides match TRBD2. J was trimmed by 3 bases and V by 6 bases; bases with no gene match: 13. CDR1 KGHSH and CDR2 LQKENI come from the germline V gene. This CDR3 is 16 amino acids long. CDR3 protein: CASSPPGVSGSYEQYF. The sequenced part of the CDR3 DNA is TGTGCCAGCTCCCCCCCGGGAGTCAGCGGGAGCTACGAG.

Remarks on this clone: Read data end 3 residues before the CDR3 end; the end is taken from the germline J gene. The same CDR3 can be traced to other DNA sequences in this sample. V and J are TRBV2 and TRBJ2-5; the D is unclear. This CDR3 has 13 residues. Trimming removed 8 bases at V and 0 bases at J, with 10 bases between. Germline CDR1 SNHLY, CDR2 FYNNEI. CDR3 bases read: TGTGCCAGCTGCCAGGAGCACCAAGAGACC. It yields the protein CASCQEHQET. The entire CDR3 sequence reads CASCQEHQETQYF.